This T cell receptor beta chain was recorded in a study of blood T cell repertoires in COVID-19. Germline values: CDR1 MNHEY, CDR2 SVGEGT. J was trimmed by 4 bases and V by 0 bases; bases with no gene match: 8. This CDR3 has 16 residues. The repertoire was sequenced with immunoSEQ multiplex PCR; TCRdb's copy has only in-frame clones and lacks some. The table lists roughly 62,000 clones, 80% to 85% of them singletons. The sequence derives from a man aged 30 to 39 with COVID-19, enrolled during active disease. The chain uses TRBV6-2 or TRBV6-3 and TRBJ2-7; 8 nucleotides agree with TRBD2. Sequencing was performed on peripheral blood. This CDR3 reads CASSYSESSGRYEQYF. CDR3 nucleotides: TGTGCCAGCAGTTACTCGGAATCTAGCGGGCGATACGAGCAGTACTTC.